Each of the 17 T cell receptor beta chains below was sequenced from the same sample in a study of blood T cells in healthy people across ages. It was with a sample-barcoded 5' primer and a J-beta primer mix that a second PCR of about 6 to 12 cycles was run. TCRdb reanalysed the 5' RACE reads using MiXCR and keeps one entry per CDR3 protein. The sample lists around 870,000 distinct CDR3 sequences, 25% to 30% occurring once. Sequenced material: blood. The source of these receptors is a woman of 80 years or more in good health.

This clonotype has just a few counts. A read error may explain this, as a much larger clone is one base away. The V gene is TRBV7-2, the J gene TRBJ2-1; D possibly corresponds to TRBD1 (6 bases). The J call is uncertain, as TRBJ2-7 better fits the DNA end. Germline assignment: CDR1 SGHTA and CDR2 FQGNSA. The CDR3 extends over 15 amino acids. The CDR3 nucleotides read TGTGCCAGCAGCTCCAGGGGCCCATGGTACAATGAGCAGTACTTC. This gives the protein CASSSRGPWYNEQYF.

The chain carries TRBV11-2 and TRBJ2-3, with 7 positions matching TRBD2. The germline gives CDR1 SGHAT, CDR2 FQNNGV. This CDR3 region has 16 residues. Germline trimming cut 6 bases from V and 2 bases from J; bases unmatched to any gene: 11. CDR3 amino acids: CASRTRGGTITDTQYF. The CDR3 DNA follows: TGTGCCAGCAGGACCCGGGGAGGGACTATCACAGATACGCAGTATTTT.

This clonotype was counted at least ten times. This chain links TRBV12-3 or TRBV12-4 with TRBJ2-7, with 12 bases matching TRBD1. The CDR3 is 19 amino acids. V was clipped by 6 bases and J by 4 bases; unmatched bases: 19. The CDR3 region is CASSHRPFLGQGARYEQYF. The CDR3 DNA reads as TGTGCCAGCAGCCACCGCCCCTTTTTGGGACAGGGGGCGAGATACGAGCAGTACTTC.

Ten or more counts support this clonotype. Here the CDR3 reads CASSPGTAHYEQYF. The DNA of the CDR3 is TGTGCCAGCAGTCCCGGGACAGCGCACTACGAGCAGTACTTC. V is TRBV5-4 and J is TRBJ2-7; TRBD1 agrees at 7 bases. With 5 bases clipped from V and 3 bases from J, the junction kept 8 bases outside the gene matches. The CDR3 has 14 amino acids. Germline V gives CDR1 SGHNT, CDR2 YYREEE (reference sequence).

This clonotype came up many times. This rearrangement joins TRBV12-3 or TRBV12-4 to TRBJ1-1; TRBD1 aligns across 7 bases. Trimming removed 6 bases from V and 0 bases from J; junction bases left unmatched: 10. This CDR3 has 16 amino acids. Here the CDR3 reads CASSATNRGLNTEAFF. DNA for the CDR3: TGTGCCAGCAGCGCGACGAACAGGGGACTGAACACTGAAGCTTTCTTT.

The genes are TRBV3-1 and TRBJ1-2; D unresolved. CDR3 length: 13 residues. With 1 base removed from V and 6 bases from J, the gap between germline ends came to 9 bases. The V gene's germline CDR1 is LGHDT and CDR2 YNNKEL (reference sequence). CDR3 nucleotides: TGTGCCAGCAGCCAAGGGGGTACACATGGCTACACCTTC. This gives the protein CASSQGGTHGYTF.

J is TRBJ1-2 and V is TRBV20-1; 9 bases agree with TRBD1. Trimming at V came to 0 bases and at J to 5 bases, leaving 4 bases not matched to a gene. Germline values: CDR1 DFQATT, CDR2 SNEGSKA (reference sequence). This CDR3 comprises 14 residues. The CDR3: CSARERDRVYGYTF. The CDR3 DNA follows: TGCAGTGCTAGAGAACGGGACAGGGTATATGGCTACACCTTC.

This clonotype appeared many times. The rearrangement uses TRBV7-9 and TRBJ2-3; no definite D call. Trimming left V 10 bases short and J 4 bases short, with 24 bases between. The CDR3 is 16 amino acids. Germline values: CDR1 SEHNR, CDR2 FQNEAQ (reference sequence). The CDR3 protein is CATALSRTEDSDTQYF. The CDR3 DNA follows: TGTGCCACAGCACTTTCTCGAACAGAGGATTCAGATACGCAGTATTTT.

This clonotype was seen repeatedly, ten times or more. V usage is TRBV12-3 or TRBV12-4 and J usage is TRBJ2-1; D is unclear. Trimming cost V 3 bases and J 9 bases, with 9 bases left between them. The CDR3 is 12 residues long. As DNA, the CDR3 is TGTGCCAGCAGTTTGCACCACGGTGAGCAGTTCTTC. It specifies CASSLHHGEQFF.

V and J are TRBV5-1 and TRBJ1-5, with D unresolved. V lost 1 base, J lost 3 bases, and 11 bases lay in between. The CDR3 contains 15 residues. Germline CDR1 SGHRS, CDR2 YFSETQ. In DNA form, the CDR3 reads TGCGCCAGCAGCTTGTCCGGGGAGGACAATCAGCCCCAGCATTTT. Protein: CASSLSGEDNQPQHF.

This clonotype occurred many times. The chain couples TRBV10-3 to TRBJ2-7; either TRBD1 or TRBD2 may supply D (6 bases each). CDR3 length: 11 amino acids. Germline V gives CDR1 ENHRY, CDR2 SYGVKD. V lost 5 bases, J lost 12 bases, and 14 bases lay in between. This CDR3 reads CAISYTGAGYF. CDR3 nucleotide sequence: TGTGCCATCAGTTATACGGGGGCAGGGTACTTC.

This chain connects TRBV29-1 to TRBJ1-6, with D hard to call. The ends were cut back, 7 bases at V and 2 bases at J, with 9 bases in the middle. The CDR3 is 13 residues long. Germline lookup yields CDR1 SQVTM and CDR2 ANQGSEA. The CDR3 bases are TGCAGCGCGAGGGTCACCTATAATTCACCCCTCCACTTT. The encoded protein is CSARVTYNSPLHF.

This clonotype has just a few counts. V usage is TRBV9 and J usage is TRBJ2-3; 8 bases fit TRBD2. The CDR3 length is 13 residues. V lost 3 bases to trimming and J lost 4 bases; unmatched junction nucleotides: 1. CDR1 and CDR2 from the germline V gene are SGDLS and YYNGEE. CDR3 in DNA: TGTGCCAGCAGCGCGGGGGGGGCAGATACGCAGTATTTT. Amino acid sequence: CASSAGGADTQYF.

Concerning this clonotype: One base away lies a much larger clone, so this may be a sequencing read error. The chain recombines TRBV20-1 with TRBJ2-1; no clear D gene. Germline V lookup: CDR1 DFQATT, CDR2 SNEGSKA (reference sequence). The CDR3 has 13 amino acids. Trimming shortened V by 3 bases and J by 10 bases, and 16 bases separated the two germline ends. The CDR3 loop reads CSASKDPLVEQFF. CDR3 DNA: TGCAGTGCTAGCAAGGACCCCCTTGTGGAGCAGTTCTTC.

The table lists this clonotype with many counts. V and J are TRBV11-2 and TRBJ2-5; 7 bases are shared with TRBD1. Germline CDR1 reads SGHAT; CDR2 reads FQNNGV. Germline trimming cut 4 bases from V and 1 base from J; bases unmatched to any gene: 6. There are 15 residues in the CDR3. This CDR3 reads CASSSPGQPQETQYF. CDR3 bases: TGTGCCAGCAGCTCCCCGGGACAGCCCCAAGAGACCCAGTACTTC.

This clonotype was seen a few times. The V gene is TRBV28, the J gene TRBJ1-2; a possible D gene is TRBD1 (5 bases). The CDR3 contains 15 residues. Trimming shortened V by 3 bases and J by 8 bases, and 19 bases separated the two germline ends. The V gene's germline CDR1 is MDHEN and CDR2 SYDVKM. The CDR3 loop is CASSLTNSGPGGYTF. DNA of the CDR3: TGTGCCAGCAGTTTGACTAACTCAGGGCCGGGAGGCTACACCTTC.

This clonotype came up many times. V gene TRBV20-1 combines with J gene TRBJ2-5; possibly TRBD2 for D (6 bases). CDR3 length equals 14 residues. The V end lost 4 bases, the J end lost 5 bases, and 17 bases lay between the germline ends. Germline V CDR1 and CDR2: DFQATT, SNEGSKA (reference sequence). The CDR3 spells CSAKVGAGEETQYF. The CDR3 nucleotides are TGCAGTGCTAAAGTGGGAGCGGGTGAGGAGACCCAGTACTTC.